This paragraph covers one T cell receptor beta chain sequence. Antigen unknown. Here immunoSEQ multiplex PCR was the method, and the copy in TCRdb shows in-frame clones only, minus some. The data show 2,500,000 or so clones, roughly 93% seen once. These data come from a study of shared clonotypes between healthy human individuals. The wider study: The plates for each donor numbered three CD4 naive, three CD4 memory, two CD8 naive and one CD8 memory.

Study results and limitations: The sampled material consisted only of blood, and tissue repertoires are likely to differ. The study generally estimated greater richness for naive than memory subsets.

Nashville, Tennessee was home to all donors, who were Caucasian adults. This CDR3 comprises 15 residues. Looked up from germline, CDR1 is KGHSH and CDR2 is LQKENI. V shed 3 bases and J 2 bases; nucleotides not matched to a gene: 3. Sequences were obtained from naive CD4+ T cells from PBMCs. Noted subset: CD45RA+ positively selected. This receptor was taken from a man between 18 and 35 years old in good health. Some clones in this sample may be carry-over from other donors' samples. V usage is TRBV18 and J usage is TRBJ2-5, with 10 bases matching TRBD2. The CDR3 here is CASSPQAGGQETQYF. Written as DNA, the CDR3 is TGTGCCAGCTCACCCCAAGCGGGAGGGCAAGAGACCCAGTACTTC.